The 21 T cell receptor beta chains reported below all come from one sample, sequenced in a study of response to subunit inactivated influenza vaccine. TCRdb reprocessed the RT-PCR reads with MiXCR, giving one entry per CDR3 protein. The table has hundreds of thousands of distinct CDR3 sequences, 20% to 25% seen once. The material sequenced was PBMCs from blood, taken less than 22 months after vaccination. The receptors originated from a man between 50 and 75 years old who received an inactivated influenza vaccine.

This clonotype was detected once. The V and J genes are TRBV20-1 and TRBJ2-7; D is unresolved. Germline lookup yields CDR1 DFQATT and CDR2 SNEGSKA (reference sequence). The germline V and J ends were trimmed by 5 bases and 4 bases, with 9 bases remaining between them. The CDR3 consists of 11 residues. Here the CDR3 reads CSAYDNYEQYF. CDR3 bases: TGCAGTGCTTATGACAATTACGAGCAGTACTTC.

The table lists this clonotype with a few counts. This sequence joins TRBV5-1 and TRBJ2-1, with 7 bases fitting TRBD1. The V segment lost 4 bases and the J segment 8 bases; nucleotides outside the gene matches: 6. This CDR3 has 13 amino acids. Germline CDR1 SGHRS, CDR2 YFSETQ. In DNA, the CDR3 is TGCGCCAGCAGCCCCAGGGGGTACCATGAGCAGTTCTTC. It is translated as CASSPRGYHEQFF. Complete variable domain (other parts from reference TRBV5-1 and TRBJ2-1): KAGVTQTPRYLIKTRGQQVTLSCSPISGHRSVSWYQQTPGQGLQFLFEYFSETQRNKGNFPGRFSGRQFSNSRSEMNVSTLELGDSALYLCASSPRGYHEQFFGPGTRLTVL.

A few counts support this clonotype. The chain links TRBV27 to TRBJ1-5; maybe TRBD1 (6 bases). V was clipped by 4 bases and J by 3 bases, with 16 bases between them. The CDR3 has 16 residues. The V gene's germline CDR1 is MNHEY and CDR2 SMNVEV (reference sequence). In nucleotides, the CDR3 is TGTGCCAGCAGTTCCCTATTGACAGGCTTCAATCAGCCCCAGCATTTT. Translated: CASSSLLTGFNQPQHF.

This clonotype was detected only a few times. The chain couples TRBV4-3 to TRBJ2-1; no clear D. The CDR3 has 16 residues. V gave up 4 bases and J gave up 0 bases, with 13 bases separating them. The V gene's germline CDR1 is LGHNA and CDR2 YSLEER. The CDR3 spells CASSPLLVLSYNEQFF. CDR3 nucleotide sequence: TGCGCCAGCAGCCCCCTGCTAGTCCTCTCCTACAATGAGCAGTTCTTC.

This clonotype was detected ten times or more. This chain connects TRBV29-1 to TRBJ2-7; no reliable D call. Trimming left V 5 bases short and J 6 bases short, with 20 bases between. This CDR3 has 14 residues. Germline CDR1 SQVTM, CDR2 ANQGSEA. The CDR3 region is CSVRLLGSPGEQYF. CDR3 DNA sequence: TGCAGCGTTAGGCTCCTCGGGTCCCCGGGCGAGCAGTACTTC.

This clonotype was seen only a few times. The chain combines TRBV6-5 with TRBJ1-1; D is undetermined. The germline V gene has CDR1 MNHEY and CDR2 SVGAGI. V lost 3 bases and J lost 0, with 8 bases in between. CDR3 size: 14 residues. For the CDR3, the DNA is TGTGCCAGCAGTTATACAACAGTGAACACTGAAGCTTTCTTT. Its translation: CASSYTTVNTEAFF.

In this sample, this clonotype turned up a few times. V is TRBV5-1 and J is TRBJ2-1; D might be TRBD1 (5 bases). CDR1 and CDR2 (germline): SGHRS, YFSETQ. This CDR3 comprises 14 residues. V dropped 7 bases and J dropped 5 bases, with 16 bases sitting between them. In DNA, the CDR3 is TGCGCCAGCGGAACCCAGGGAAGGAACAATGAGCAGTTCTTC. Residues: CASGTQGRNNEQFF.

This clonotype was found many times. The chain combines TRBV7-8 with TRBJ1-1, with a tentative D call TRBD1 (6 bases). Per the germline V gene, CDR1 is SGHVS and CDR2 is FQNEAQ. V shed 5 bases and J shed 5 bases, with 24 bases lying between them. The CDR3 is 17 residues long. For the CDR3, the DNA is TGTGCCAGCAGCCCCCAGGGGCGGGGTCCTTCGGGAACTGAAGCTTTCTTT. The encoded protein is CASSPQGRGPSGTEAFF.

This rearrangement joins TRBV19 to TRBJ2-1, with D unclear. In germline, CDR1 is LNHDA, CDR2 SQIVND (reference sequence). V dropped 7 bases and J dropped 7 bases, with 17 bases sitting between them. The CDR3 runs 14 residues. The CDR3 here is CASTAAGARNEQFF. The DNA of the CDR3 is TGTGCCAGTACCGCCGCCGGCGCCCGGAATGAGCAGTTCTTC.

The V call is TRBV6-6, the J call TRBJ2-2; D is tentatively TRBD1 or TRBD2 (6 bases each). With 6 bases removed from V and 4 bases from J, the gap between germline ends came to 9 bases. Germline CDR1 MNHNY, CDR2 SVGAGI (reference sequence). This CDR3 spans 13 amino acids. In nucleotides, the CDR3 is TGTGCCAGCAGAGGGGGGCTCACCGGGGAGCTGTTTTTT. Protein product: CASRGGLTGELFF.

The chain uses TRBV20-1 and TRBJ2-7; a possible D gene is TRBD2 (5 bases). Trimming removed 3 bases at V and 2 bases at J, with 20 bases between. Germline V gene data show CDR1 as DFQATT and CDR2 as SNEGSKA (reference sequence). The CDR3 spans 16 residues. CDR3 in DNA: TGCAGTGCTAGGCCCTTGGACTCTCTAAGAACCTACGAGCAGTACTTC. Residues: CSARPLDSLRTYEQYF.

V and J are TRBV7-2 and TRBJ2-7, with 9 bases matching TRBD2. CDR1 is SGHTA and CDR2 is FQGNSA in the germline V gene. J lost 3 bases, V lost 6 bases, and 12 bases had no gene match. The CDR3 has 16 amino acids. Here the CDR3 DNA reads TGTGCCAGCAGTACCAGGGCAGCGGGGGGACTCTACGAGCAGTACTTC. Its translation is CASSTRAAGGLYEQYF.

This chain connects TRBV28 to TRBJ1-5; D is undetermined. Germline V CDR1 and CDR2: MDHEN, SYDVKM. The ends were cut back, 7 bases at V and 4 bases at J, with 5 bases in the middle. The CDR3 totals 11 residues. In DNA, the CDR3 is TGTGCCAGCATGTTGAATCAGCCCCAGCATTTT. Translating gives CASMLNQPQHF.

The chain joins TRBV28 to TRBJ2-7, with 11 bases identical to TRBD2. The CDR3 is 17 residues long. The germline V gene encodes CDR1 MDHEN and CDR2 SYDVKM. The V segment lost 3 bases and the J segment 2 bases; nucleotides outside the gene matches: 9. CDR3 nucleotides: TGTGCCAGCAGTTTCCCACTCACTAGCGGGAGACCCTACGAGCAGTACTTC. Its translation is CASSFPLTSGRPYEQYF. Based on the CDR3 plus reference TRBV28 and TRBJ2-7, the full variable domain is DVKVTQSSRYLVKRTGEKVFLECVQDMDHENMFWYRQDPGLGLRLIYFSYDVKMKEKGDIPEGYSVSREKKERFSLILESASTNQTSMYLCASSFPLTSGRPYEQYFGPGTRLTVT.

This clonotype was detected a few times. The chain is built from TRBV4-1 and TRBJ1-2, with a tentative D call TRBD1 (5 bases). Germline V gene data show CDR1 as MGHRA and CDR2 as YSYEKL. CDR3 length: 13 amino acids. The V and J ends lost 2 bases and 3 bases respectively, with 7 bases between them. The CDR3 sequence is CASSQQGDYGYTF. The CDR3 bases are TGCGCCAGCAGCCAACAGGGTGACTATGGCTACACCTTC.

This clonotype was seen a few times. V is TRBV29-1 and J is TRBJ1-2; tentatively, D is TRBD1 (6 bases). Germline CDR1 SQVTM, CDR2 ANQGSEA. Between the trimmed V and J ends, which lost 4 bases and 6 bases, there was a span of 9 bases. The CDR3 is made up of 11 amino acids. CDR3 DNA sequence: TGCAGCGTTGCAGGGGAAGATGGCTACACCTTC. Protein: CSVAGEDGYTF.

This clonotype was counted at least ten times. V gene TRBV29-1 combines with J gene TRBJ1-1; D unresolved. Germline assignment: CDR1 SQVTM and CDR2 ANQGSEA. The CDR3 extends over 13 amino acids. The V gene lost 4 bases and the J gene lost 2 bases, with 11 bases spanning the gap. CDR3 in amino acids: CSVAQTGNTEAFF. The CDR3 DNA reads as TGCAGCGTTGCCCAGACCGGAAACACTGAAGCTTTCTTT. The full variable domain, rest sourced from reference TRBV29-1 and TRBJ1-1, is SAVISQKPSRDICQRGTSLTIQCQVDSQVTMMFWYRQQPGQSLTLIATANQGSEATYESGFVIDKFPISRPNLTFSTLTVSNMSPEDSSIYLCSVAQTGNTEAFFGQGTRLTVV.

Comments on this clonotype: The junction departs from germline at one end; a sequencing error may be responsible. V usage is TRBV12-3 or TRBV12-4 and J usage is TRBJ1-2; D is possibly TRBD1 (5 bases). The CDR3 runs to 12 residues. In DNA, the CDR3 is TGTGCTAGCAGTTTAACCTCAGGGCGCTACACCTTC. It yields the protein CASSLTSGRYTF.

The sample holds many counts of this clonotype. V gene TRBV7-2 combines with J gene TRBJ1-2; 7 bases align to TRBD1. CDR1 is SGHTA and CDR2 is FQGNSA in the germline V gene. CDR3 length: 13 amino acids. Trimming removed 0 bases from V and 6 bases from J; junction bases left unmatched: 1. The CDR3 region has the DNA TGTGCCAGCAGCTTAGCAGACAGGGATGGCTACACCTTC. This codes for CASSLADRDGYTF.

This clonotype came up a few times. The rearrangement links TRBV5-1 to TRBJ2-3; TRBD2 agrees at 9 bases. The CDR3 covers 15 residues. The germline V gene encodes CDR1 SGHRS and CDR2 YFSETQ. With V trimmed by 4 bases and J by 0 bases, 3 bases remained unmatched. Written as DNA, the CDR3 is TGCGCCAGCAGCCCTAGCGGGGCGAGCACAGATACGCAGTATTTT. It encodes CASSPSGASTDTQYF.

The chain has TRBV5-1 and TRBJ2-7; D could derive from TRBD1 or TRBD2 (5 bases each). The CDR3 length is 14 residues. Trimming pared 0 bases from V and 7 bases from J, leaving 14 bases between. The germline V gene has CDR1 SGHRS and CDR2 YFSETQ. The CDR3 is CASSLGDRIGEQYF. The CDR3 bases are TGCGCCAGCAGCTTGGGGGACCGGATCGGGGAGCAGTACTTC.